This TCR beta chain was obtained from a study of chemoradiotherapy in HPV16-positive cancers. In germline, CDR1 is LNHNV, CDR2 YYDKDF (reference sequence). The CDR3 extends over 15 amino acids. The V end was cut by 0 bases, the J end by 2 bases, with 10 bases between. The study's findings and limits: During treatment, candidate HPV-specific clones and E7-related motifs expanded in tumor. Only two HPV16-positive patients supplied the functional HPV-specificity definition.

Comment on this clone: What it binds is unknown.

TCRdb's copy holds only in-frame clones and misses some; the assay was immunoSEQ multiplex PCR. Of about 32,000 clones listed, about nine tenths are singletons. Over chemoradiotherapy, repertoires were sampled more than once. The source is a human donor with HPV-associated anogenital cancer. The sample consisted of blood, taken from a patient who underwent chemoradiotherapy. The rearrangement links TRBV15 to TRBJ1-2; no definite D call. CDR3 region: CATSRDLAGNYGYTF. The CDR3 coding sequence is TGTGCCACCAGCAGAGATCTTGCGGGAAACTATGGCTACACCTTC.